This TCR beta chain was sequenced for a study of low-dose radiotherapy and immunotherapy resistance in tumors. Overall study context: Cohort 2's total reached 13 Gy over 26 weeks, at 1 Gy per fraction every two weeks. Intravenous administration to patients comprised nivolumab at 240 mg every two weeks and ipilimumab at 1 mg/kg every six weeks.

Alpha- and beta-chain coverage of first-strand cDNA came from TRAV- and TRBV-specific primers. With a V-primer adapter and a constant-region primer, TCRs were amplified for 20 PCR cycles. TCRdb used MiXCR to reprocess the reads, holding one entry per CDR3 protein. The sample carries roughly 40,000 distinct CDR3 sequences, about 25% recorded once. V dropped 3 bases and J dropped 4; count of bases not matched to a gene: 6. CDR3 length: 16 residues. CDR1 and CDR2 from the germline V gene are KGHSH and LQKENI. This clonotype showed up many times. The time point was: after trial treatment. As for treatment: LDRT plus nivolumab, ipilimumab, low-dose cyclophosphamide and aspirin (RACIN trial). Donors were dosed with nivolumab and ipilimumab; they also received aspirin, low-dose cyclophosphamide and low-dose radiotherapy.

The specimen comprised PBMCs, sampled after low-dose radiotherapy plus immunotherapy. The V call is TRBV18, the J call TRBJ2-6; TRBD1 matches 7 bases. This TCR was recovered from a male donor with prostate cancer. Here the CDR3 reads CASSPFTGAGANVLTF. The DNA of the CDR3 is TGTGCCAGCTCACCCTTTACAGGGGCCGGGGCCAACGTCCTGACTTTC.